These T cell receptor beta chains were read from a single sample in a study of cytomegalovirus exposure and HLA in healthy donors. Clones were sequenced by immunoSEQ multiplex PCR, and TCRdb holds only the in-frame ones, with some missing. Of over 200,000 clones detected, 90% appear once; the ten largest clones hold around 3.1%. Sequenced input: PBMCs. These receptors originate from a woman aged 30 to 39 in good health and CMV-seronegative. The CDR3 runs from the conserved cysteine through the conserved F or W. D genes are given only for firm matches.

v_gene	d_gene	j_gene	CDR3aa
TRBV6-1	.	TRBJ1-2	CASSSQTTGLYGYTF
TRBV5-6	.	TRBJ2-7	CASMRGVSSYEQYF
TRBV7-9	TRBD2	TRBJ2-2	CASSYLGLAGGPNTGELFF
TRBV4-3	.	TRBJ2-7	CASSQEGGSEQYF
TRBV14	TRBD2	TRBJ2-5	CASSPAPVLAGLSSQETQYF
TRBV28	TRBD1	TRBJ2-7	CASSTSGQGSYEQYF
TRBV28	.	TRBJ2-7	CASSSPSPYEQYF
TRBV6-5	.	TRBJ1-1	CASSYAVNTEAFF
TRBV28	.	TRBJ2-6	CASSLYPLQVPFNSGANVLTF
TRBV18	.	TRBJ1-3	CASSPSASVPGNTIYF
TRBV28	TRBD1	TRBJ1-4	CASRGTGREKLFF
TRBV2	.	TRBJ1-2	CASPGAGYTF